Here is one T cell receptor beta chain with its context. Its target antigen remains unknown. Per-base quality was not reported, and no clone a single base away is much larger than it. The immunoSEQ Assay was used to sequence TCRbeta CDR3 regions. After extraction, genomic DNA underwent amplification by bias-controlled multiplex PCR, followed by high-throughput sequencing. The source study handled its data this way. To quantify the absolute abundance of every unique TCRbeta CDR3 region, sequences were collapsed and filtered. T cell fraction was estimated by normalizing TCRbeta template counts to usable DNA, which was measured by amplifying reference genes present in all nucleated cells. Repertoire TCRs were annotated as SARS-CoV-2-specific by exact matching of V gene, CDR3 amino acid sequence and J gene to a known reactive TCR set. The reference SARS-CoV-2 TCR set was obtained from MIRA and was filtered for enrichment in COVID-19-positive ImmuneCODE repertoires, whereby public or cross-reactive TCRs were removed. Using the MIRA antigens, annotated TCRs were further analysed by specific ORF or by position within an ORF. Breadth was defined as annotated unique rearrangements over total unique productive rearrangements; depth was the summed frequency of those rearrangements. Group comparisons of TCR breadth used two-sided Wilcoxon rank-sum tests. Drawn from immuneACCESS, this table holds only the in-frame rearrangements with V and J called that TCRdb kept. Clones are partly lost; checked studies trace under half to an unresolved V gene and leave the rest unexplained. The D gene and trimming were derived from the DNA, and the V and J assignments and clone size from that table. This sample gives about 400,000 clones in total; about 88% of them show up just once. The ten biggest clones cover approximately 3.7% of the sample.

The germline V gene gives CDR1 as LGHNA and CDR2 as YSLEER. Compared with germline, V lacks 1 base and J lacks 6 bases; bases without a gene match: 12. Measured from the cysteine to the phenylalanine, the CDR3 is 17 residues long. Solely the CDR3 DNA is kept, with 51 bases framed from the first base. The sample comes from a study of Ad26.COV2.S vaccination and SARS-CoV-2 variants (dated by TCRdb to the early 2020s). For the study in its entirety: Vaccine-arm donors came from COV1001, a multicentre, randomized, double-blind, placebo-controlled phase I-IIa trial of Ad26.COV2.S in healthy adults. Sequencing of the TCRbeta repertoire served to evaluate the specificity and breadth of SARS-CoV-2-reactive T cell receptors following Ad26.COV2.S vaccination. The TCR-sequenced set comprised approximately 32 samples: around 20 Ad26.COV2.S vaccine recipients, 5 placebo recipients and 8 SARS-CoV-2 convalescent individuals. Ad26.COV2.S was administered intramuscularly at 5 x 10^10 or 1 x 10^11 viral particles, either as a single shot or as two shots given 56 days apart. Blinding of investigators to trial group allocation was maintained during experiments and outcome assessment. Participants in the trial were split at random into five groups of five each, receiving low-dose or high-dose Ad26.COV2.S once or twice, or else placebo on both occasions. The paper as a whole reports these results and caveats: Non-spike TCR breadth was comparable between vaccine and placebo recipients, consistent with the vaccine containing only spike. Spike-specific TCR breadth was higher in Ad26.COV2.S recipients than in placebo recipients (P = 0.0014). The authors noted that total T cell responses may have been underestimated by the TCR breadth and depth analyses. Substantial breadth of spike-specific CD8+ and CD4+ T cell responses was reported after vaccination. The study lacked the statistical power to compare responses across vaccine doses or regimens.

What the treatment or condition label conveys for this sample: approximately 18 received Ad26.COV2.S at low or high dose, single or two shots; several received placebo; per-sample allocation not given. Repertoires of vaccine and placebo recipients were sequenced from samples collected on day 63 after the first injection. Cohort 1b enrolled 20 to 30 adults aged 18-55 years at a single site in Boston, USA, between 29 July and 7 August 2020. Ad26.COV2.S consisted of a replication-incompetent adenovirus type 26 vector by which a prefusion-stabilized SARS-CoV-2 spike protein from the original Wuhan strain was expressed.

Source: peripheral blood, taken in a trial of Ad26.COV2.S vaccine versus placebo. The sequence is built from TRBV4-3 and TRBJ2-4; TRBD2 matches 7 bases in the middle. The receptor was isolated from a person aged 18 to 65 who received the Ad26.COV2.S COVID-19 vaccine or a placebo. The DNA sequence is TGCGCCAGCAGCCAAGTTAGATTTCAGCGGGGCGGAAACATTCAGTACTTC. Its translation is CASSQVRFQRGGNIQYF.